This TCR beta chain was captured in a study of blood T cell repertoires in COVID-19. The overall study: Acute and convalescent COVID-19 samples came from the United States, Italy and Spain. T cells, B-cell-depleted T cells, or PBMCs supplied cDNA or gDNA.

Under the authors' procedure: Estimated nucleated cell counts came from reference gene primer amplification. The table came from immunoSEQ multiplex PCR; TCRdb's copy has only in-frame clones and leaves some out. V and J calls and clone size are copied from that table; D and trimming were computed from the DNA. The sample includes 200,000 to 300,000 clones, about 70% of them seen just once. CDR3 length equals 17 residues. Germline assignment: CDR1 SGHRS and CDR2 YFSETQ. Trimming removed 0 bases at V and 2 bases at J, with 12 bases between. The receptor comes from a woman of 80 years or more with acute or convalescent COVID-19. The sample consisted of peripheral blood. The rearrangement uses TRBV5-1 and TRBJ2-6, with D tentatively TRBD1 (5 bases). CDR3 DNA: TGCGCCAGCAGCTTGGGGGCAGGGCTCACTGGGGCCAACGTCCTGACTTTC. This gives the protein CASSLGAGLTGANVLTF.